This T cell receptor beta chain is from a study of cytomegalovirus exposure and HLA in healthy donors. General study points: A likely sequencing artifact accounted for one observed cluster of highly shared sequence variants. Excluded: some indistinguishable V segments such as TRBV6-2 and TRBV6-3.

About this clone: Its specificity is not known.

CDR1 is LNHDA, CDR2 SQIVND, per germline (reference sequence). Trimming cost V 5 bases and J 7 bases; bases outside gene matches: 8. This CDR3 is built from 15 residues. Amplification used 60 Vbeta primers and 13 Jbeta primers. Using immunoSEQ multiplex PCR, the repertoire was profiled, and TCRdb retains in-frame clones only, with some absent. This table holds under 200,000 clones, about 12% found once. This receptor was identified in a man aged 50 to 60 in good health and CMV-seropositive. This chain uses TRBV19 with TRBJ1-4, with TRBD1 matching over 9 bases. Input material: PBMCs. The CDR3 DNA reads TGTGCCAGTAGTCCTACAGGGGGCGTGAGTGAAAAACTGTTTTTT. Translating gives CASSPTGGVSEKLFF.